The rows below give T cell receptor beta chains drawn from one sample of a study of shared clonotypes between healthy human individuals. TCRdb's copy holds only in-frame clones and misses some; the assay was immunoSEQ multiplex PCR. The repertoire holds around 1.6 million clones, with about 98% as singletons. The sequenced material came from naive CD4+ T cells sorted from blood. The receptor source for this set is a man between 25 and 39 years old in good health. CDR3s include the opening cysteine and the closing phenylalanine or tryptophan. The order of the fields is V gene, clone size, CDR3 protein. Clone size is given for some rows only: seen once, a few or many times, or a class if the clone is expanded.

>TRBV10-3|NA
CAIRGSGTSGRDDTGELFF
>TRBV4-1|once
CASSAIGLAGNEQFF
>TRBV7-2|NA
CASSLAATSGTDTQYF
>TRBV5-1|NA
CASSLELAGGGNEQFF
>TRBV7-9|NA
CASSPIVGRERTYEQYF
>TRBV6-1|NA
CASSVTGRDYEQYF
>TRBV27|NA
CASSPRLDTDTQYF
>TRBV19|NA
CASSNPGNQPQHF
>TRBV2|NA
CASSDQGGTYEQYF
>TRBV5-1|NA
CASSLVGSPASGYGYTF
>TRBV29-1|once
CSVALTGELFF
>TRBV5-1|NA
CASSVQETQYF
>TRBV5-6|NA
CASSSQGNTEAFF
>TRBV5-1|once
CASSSGQGHREAFF
>TRBV7-8|NA
CASSPVGTEAFF
>TRBV29-1|NA
CSGVNTGELFF
>TRBV19|once
CASGLAGTSGTQYF
>TRBV6-5|NA
CASSYSTASDTQYF
>TRBV11-3|NA
CASSLTATNEKLFF
>TRBV29-1|once
CSVRTGSTDTQYF
>TRBV7-2|NA
CASSFRPGTGIGHTGELFF
>TRBV11-2|NA
CASSSNRGITGELFF
>TRBV29-1|NA
CSVQGGDEKLFF
>TRBV9|once
CASSVAYEGPYGYTF
>TRBV19|NA
CASRGPGLLSTDTQYF
>TRBV30|NA
CAWMRGPGNTIYF
>TRBV28|once
CASQEQGRSPNTEAFF
>TRBV27|NA
CASSLFGPDTQYF
>TRBV9|NA
CASSSGIHTGELFF
>TRBV5-1|NA
CASSRSGLPYNEQFF
>TRBV6-1|NA
CASRGGVSLSYEQYF
>TRBV25-1|NA
CASSVGWPQETQYF
>TRBV5-1|NA
CASRDNSVSYNEQFF
>TRBV28|NA
CASWDAGTGEFGYTF
>TRBV6-1|NA
CASSDRGLAGFSYNEQFF
>TRBV2|NA
CASSPTGSPSYNEQFF
>TRBV5-8|NA
CASSLARGFQPQHF
>TRBV6-6|NA
CASSYSGFYEQYF
>TRBV2|NA
CARGEEGNTIYF
>TRBV9|NA
CASSVVLNYGYTF
>TRBV5-5|NA
CASSSPGGAETQYF
>TRBV11-3|NA
CASSLGGEREWRNTQYF
>TRBV7-9|few
CASSQGQGVTGELFF
>TRBV9|NA
CASSSRDSPYNEQFF
>TRBV18|NA
CASSRQGWPTTNEKLFF
>TRBV30|NA
CAWRKTSGSTDTQYF
>TRBV11-3|NA
CASSQDSYEQYF
>TRBV28|NA
CASSDQGAGNQPQHF
>TRBV2|once
CASSESGNRLGEQYF
>TRBV5-8|NA
CASSGGWREGQPQHF
>TRBV6-1|NA
CASRGPGGRDEQYF
>TRBV5-1|once
CASSLVGGQETQYF
>TRBV9|NA
CASSVGASGSNEQFF
>TRBV14|NA
CASSPRTRVSTDTQYF
>TRBV7-2|NA
CASTTGTGYPYEQYF
>TRBV15|NA
CATSRDMTAVGEQFF
>TRBV29-1|NA
CSVDSNYGYTF
>TRBV4-1|NA
CASSPNGPFGGGNTGELFF
>TRBV10-2|NA
CASREIAEPYNEQFF
>TRBV2|NA
CASNQFLQTYNEQFF